This T cell receptor (beta chain) originates from a study of OX40 agonist ivuxolimab in advanced cancers. Looking at the study overall: Patients with prior anti-PD-1, anti-PD-L1 or anti-CTLA-4 therapy were eligible; approximately 40% had some. Overall study results and limits: Expanded clones tended on average to be more numerous among CD8+ T cells than CD4+. The authors did not determine the antigen specificity of the expanded peripheral T cells.

Profiling relied on immunoSEQ multiplex PCR, and the TCRdb table lists in-frame clones only, not all of them. The profile shows about 36,000 clones, 74% of them singletons. This clone was seen once. Antigen specificity is unknown. Germline CDR1 reads SQVTM; CDR2 reads ANQGSEA. Trimming stripped 3 bases from V and 9 bases from J, with 15 bases between. This CDR3 is built from 12 residues. The origin of this receptor is an adult with an advanced solid tumor such as melanoma, head and neck, liver or kidney cancer. The sample was CD4+ or CD8+ T cells sorted from blood, taken in a trial of the OX40 agonist ivuxolimab. The V call is TRBV29-1, the J call TRBJ2-7; no definite D call. The CDR3 bases are TGCAGCGTTGATGTCCTACAAAAGGGGCAGTACTTC. This codes for CSVDVLQKGQYF.